Sequencing of this T cell receptor beta chain was carried out in a study of response to subunit inactivated influenza vaccine. Overall study results and limits: The authors suggested that few new T cells are recruited per seasonal influenza vaccination.

V gave up 3 bases and J gave up 7 bases, with 4 bases separating them. The CDR3 totals 11 residues. The germline gives CDR1 KGHDR, CDR2 SFDVKD. TCRdb re-called the RT-PCR reads through MiXCR, storing one row per CDR3 protein. The data contain 700,000 to 900,000 distinct CDR3 sequences, around 21% of them seen just once; the ten biggest clones take up around 9.6%. This clonotype was observed a handful of times. Its specificity is unknown. The chain uses TRBV24-1 and TRBJ2-3; D remains ambiguous. Sample: PBMCs from blood, taken around 5 days after vaccination. This sequence originates from a man aged 50 to 60 who received an inactivated influenza vaccine. The CDR3 DNA follows: TGTGCCACCAGTGATCCCTATACGCAGTATTTT. Translated: CATSDPYTQYF.